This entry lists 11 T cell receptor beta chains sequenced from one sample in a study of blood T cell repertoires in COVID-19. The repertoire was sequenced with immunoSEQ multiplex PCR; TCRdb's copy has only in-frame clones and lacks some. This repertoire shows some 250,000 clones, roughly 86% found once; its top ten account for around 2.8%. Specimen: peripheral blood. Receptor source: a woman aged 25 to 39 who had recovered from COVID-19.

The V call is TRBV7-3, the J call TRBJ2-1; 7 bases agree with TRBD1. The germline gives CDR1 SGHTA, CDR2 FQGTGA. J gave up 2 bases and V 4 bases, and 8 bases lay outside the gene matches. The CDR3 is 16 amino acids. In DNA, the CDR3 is TGTGCCAGCAGCTCACAGGGGAGTTCCCCCTACAATGAGCAGTTCTTC. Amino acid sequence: CASSSQGSSPYNEQFF.

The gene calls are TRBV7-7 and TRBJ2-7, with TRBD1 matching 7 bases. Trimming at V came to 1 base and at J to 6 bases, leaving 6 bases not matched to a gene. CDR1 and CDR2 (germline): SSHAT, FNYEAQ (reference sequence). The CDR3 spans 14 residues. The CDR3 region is CASSLDRDSREQYF. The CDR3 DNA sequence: TGTGCCAGCAGCTTAGACCGGGACAGTCGCGAGCAGTACTTC.

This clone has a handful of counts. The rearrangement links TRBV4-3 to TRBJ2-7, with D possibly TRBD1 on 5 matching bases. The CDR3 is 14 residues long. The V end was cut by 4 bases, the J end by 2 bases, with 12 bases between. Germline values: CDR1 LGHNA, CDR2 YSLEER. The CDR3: CASSPNRGTYEQYF. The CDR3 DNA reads TGCGCCAGCAGCCCTAATAGGGGAACCTACGAGCAGTACTTC.

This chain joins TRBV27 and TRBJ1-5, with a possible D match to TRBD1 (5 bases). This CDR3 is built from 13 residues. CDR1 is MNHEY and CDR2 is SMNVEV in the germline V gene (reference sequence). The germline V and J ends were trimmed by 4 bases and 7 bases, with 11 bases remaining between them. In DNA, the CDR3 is TGTGCCAGCAGTTACGGGGGGAGCCAGCCCCAGCATTTT. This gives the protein CASSYGGSQPQHF.

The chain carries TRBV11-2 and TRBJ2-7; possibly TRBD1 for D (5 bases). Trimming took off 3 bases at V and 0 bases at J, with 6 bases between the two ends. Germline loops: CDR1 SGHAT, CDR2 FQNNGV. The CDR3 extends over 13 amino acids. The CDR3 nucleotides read TGTGCCAGCAGCTTGCAGGGCTCCTACGAGCAGTACTTC. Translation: CASSLQGSYEQYF.

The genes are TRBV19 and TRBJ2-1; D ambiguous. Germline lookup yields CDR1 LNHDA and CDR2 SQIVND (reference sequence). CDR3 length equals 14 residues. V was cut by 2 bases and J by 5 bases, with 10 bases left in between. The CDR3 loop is CASSIMAGHNEQFF. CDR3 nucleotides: TGTGCCAGTAGTATAATGGCAGGCCACAATGAGCAGTTCTTC.

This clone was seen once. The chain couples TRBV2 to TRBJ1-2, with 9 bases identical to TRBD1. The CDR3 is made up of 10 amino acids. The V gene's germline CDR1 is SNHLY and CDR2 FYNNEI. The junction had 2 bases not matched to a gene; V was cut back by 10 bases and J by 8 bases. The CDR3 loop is CANRGRGYTF. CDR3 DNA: TGTGCCAACAGGGGGCGAGGCTACACCTTC.

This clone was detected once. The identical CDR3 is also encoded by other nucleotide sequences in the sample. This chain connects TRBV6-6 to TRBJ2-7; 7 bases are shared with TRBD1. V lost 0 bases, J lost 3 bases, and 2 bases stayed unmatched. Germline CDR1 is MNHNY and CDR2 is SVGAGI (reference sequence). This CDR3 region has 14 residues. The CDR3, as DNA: TGTGCCAGCAGTTACTCGGGGACAGTCTACGAGCAGTACTTC. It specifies CASSYSGTVYEQYF.

The CDR3 DNA follows: TGTGCCAGCAGCGTATGGGGGACAGCACAAGAGACCCAGTACTTC. It encodes CASSVWGTAQETQYF. The rearrangement uses TRBV9 and TRBJ2-5, with 7 bases matching TRBD1. The CDR3 totals 15 residues. Germline values: CDR1 SGDLS, CDR2 YYNGEE. V was pared by 1 base and J by 2 bases, with 5 bases of the junction left unmatched. The whole variable domain, filled in from reference TRBV9 and TRBJ2-5, reads DSGVTQTPKHLITATGQRVTLRCSPRSGDLSVYWYQQSLDQGLQFLIQYYNGEERAKGNILERFSAQQFPDLHSELNLSSLELGDSALYFCASSVWGTAQETQYFGPGTRLLVL.

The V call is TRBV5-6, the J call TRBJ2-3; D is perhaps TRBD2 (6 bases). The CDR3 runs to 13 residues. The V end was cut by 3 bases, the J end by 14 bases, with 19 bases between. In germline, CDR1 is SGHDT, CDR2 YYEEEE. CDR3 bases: TGTGCCAGCAGCTCGGGGCACCGGGACTCTCCGTATTTT. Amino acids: CASSSGHRDSPYF.

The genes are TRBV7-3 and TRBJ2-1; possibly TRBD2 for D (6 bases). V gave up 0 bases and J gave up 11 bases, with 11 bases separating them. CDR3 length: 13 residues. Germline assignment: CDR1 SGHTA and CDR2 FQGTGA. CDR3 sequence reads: CASSLTWRGQQFF. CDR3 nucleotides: TGTGCCAGCAGCTTAACCTGGCGGGGCCAGCAGTTCTTC.